The 20 T cell receptor beta chains reported below all come from one sample, sequenced in a study of blood T cell repertoires in COVID-19. Profiling relied on immunoSEQ multiplex PCR, and the TCRdb table lists in-frame clones only, not all of them. The sample lists hundreds of thousands of clones, 84% occurring once. Material for sequencing was peripheral blood. The receptors originated from a woman older than 75 with active or convalescent COVID-19.

The chain carries TRBV5-1 and TRBJ2-7; D is perhaps TRBD1 (5 bases). This CDR3 comprises 17 residues. Looked up from germline, CDR1 is SGHRS and CDR2 is YFSETQ. V was pared by 4 bases and J by 6 bases, with 26 bases between. CDR3 loop: CASSPIPRQGSVGEQYF. In DNA, the CDR3 is TGCGCCAGCAGCCCGATACCCCGGCAGGGATCTGTAGGCGAGCAGTACTTC.

The chain joins TRBV27 to TRBJ1-4; D possibly corresponds to TRBD1 (6 bases). With 3 bases removed from V and 4 bases from J, the gap between germline ends came to 15 bases. Germline CDR1 is MNHEY and CDR2 is SMNVEV (reference sequence). The CDR3 is 16 amino acids. Here the CDR3 DNA reads TGTGCCAGCAGTTTCTCGCGGGGGGCTGGTAATGAAAAACTGTTTTTT. Encoded protein: CASSFSRGAGNEKLFF.

This chain connects TRBV7-2 to TRBJ1-4, with D tentatively TRBD1 (5 bases). Germline CDR1 SGHTA, CDR2 FQGNSA. The CDR3 extends over 15 amino acids. Trimming removed 2 bases from V and 4 bases from J, with 11 bases in between. CDR3 sequence (DNA): TGTGCCAGCAGCTTACCGACAGAGATTAATGAAAAACTGTTTTTT. As protein: CASSLPTEINEKLFF.

The rearrangement joins TRBV2 to TRBJ2-1; TRBD2 matches at 8 bases. V gave up 5 bases and J gave up 6 bases; unmatched junction bases: 18. The CDR3 extends over 18 amino acids. Germline assignment: CDR1 SNHLY and CDR2 FYNNEI. In DNA, the CDR3 is TGTGCCAGCAGTTCCCCGGGAGGGACACGCGCAACAATCAATGAGCAGTTCTTC. Protein product: CASSSPGGTRATINEQFF. Full variable domain (rest looked up from reference TRBV2 and TRBJ2-1): EPEVTQTPSHQVTQMGQEVILRCVPISNHLYFYWYRQILGQKVEFLVSFYNNEISEKSEIFDDQFSVERPDGSNFTLKIRSTKLEDSAMYFCASSSPGGTRATINEQFFGPGTRLTVL.

The V and J genes are TRBV7-9 and TRBJ2-3, with D possibly matching TRBD1 (6 bases). The CDR3 totals 16 residues. CDR1 is SEHNR, CDR2 FQNEAQ, per germline (reference sequence). Trimming cost V 5 bases and J 2 bases, with 17 bases left between them. DNA for the CDR3: TGTGCCAGCAGCAGCCGGGACAAGCAATACACAGATACGCAGTATTTT. Amino acid sequence: CASSSRDKQYTDTQYF.

This chain connects TRBV7-2 to TRBJ1-2; D not certain. Trimming took off 2 bases at V and 3 bases at J, with 10 bases between the two ends. Germline values: CDR1 SGHTA, CDR2 FQGNSA. This CDR3 has 14 amino acids. The CDR3, as DNA: TGTGCCAGCAGCTTACAGACCGGAGACTATGGCTACACCTTC. Protein sequence: CASSLQTGDYGYTF.

Worth noting for this clone: Other DNA sequences in this specimen translate into the identical CDR3. The chain recombines TRBV6-6 with TRBJ2-7; possible D gene TRBD1, 6 bases. CDR3 length: 13 residues. The germline V gene encodes CDR1 MNHNY and CDR2 SVGAGI (reference sequence). V lost 2 bases, J lost 3 bases, and 8 bases lay in between. The CDR3 DNA sequence: TGTGCCAGCAGTTACGGCAGGGGCTACGAGCAGTACTTC. It specifies CASSYGRGYEQYF.

The V call is TRBV5-1, the J call TRBJ1-2, with 7 bases identical to TRBD1. The CDR3 has 14 residues. The junction had 5 bases not matched to a gene; V was cut back by 0 bases and J by 6 bases. The V gene's germline CDR1 is SGHRS and CDR2 YFSETQ. The CDR3: CASSLGQGGDGYTF. CDR3 nucleotide sequence: TGCGCCAGCAGCTTGGGACAGGGTGGCGATGGCTACACCTTC.

CDR3 nucleotides: TGTGCCAGCAGTTTTGCGGGGGGGACAGATACGCAGTATTTT. It is translated as CASSFAGGTDTQYF. The V and J genes are TRBV6-5 and TRBJ2-3; 9 nucleotides agree with TRBD2. The CDR3 spans 14 residues. The germline CDR1 and CDR2 sequences are MNHEY and SVGAGI. The V segment lost 4 bases and the J segment 3 bases; nucleotides outside the gene matches: 2.

The chain recombines TRBV19 with TRBJ1-1; D gene uncertain. V was trimmed by 4 bases and J by 4 bases, leaving 10 bases between them. There are 13 residues in the CDR3. The germline V gene encodes CDR1 LNHDA and CDR2 SQIVND (reference sequence). CDR3 sequence reads: CASSRERFTEAFF. CDR3 nucleotides: TGTGCCAGTAGTAGAGAGAGGTTCACTGAAGCTTTCTTT.

The chain carries TRBV28 and TRBJ1-2; 8 bases agree with TRBD1. CDR3 length: 15 residues. Germline-derived CDR1 and CDR2 are MDHEN and SYDVKM. V lost 8 bases to trimming and J lost 3 bases; unmatched junction nucleotides: 11. Here the CDR3 DNA reads TGTGCCAGCGTTTATGCCGGACAGGGTTACTATGGCTACACCTTC. Protein product: CASVYAGQGYYGYTF.

The chain recombines TRBV12-5 with TRBJ2-1, with D maybe TRBD2 (7 bases). Germline lookup yields CDR1 LGHNT and CDR2 FRNRAP. Deletions cut 7 bases from V and 12 bases from J, with 19 bases between. This CDR3 has 13 residues. CDR3: CASAMGGGPGQFF. The DNA for the CDR3 is TGTGCTAGTGCCATGGGAGGGGGACCTGGGCAGTTCTTC.

The rearrangement uses TRBV5-1 and TRBJ1-1; D possibly corresponds to TRBD1 (6 bases). Trimming stripped 2 bases from V and 7 bases from J, with 12 bases between. The CDR3 extends over 13 amino acids. CDR1 SGHRS and CDR2 YFSETQ come from the germline V gene. CDR3 DNA: TGCGCCAGCAGCTTTTTCGGACAGCTTGAAGCTTTCTTT. Its protein is CASSFFGQLEAFF.

This chain joins TRBV11-3 and TRBJ2-1; TRBD2 aligns across 11 bases. The V gene's germline CDR1 is SGHNT and CDR2 YENEEA. The CDR3 contains 17 residues. Unmatched junction bases numbered 6, after V lost 1 base and J lost 4 bases. The CDR3 nucleotides are TGTGCCAGCAGCTTAGGGGTAGCGGGGGGGAGGTACAATGAGCAGTTCTTC. This codes for CASSLGVAGGRYNEQFF.

J is TRBJ2-7 and V is TRBV7-2, with a weak D call TRBD1 (6 bases). Germline V gene sequence: CDR1 SGHTA, CDR2 FQGNSA. This CDR3 has 15 amino acids. V lost 7 bases and J lost 0, with 16 bases in between. The CDR3 region has the DNA TGTGCCAGCACCAATCAGGGGATATTCTCCTACGAGCAGTACTTC. This translates into CASTNQGIFSYEQYF.

In this sample, this clone turned up once. The chain employs TRBV10-3 and TRBJ1-1; 7 bases are a match to TRBD1. V was pared by 3 bases and J by 6 bases, with 7 bases of the junction left unmatched. Germline V lookup: CDR1 ENHRY, CDR2 SYGVKD. The CDR3 length is 14 residues. CDR3 DNA sequence: TGTGCCATCAGTGACCAGGGGGGTTTCGCTGAAGCTTTCTTT. It specifies CAISDQGGFAEAFF.

Comment on this clone: The identical CDR3 is also encoded by other nucleotide sequences in the sample. V usage is TRBV12-3 or TRBV12-4 and J usage is TRBJ2-7; D is possibly TRBD1 (6 bases). The CDR3 is made up of 13 amino acids. Trimming pared 6 bases from V and 1 base from J, leaving 10 bases between. The CDR3 DNA is TGTGCCAGCAGGACAACAGGGTCCTACGAGCAGTACTTC. It codes for CASRTTGSYEQYF.

V gene TRBV9 combines with J gene TRBJ2-3, with 12 bases matching TRBD1. The CDR3 consists of 16 residues. V dropped 5 bases and J dropped 2; count of bases not matched to a gene: 6. Germline V gene sequence: CDR1 SGDLS, CDR2 YYNGEE. This CDR3 reads CASRPPGQGATDTQYF. In DNA form, the CDR3 reads TGTGCCAGCAGGCCCCCGGGACAGGGGGCCACAGATACGCAGTATTTT.

This sequence joins TRBV19 and TRBJ2-7, with 7 bases fitting TRBD1. Germline V CDR1 and CDR2: LNHDA, SQIVND (reference sequence). The CDR3 spans 14 residues. Trimming removed 2 bases from V and 2 bases from J; junction bases left unmatched: 3. The CDR3 loop is CASSIRQGAYEQYF. The CDR3 nucleotides are TGTGCCAGTAGTATAAGGCAGGGGGCCTACGAGCAGTACTTC. Full variable domain (rest looked up from reference TRBV19 and TRBJ2-7): DGGITQSPKYLFRKEGQNVTLSCEQNLNHDAMYWYRQDPGQGLRLIYYSQIVNDFQKGDIAEGYSVSREKKESFPLTVTSAQKNPTAFYLCASSIRQGAYEQYFGPGTRLTVT.

The J gene is TRBJ2-5, the V gene TRBV27, with TRBD1 matching 7 bases. The CDR3 is 14 residues long. CDR1 is MNHEY and CDR2 is SMNVEV in the germline V gene (reference sequence). The ends lost 4 bases at V and 5 bases at J; junction bases unmatched: 7. CDR3 DNA sequence: TGTGCCAGCAGTTCGTGGGACAGTGGGGAGACCCAGTACTTC. It yields the protein CASSSWDSGETQYF.